Presented here are 29 T cell receptor beta chains from one specimen sequenced in a study of T cells in Graves' hyperthyroidism and ophthalmopathy. The investigators amplified TCR beta CDR3 regions from RNA transcripts. First-round RT-PCR of the TCR CDR3 relied on the HTBI primer set. TCRdb called the multiplex PCR reads again in MiXCR, with one record for every CDR3 protein. The top ten clones hold approximately 50% of a sample with 450,000 to 600,000 distinct CDR3 sequences, roughly 21% of them seen once. The specimen was blood. All receptors derive from a man aged 40-55 years with Graves' ophthalmopathy.

V is TRBV10-2 and J is TRBJ1-2; 7 nucleotides agree with TRBD1. V dropped 2 bases and J dropped 2; count of bases not matched to a gene: 5. Per germline, CDR1 WSHSY and CDR2 SAAADI. The CDR3 has 15 amino acids. In nucleotides, the CDR3 is TGCGCCAGCAGTGAGCGGTACAGGGGAAACTATGGCTACACCTTC. This encodes CASSERYRGNYGYTF.

In its sample, this clonotype was seen once. The V call is TRBV2, the J call TRBJ1-1; D call uncertain. Germline V gives CDR1 SNHLY, CDR2 FYNNEI. The CDR3 is 15 residues long. V lost 6 bases and J lost 4, with 18 bases in between. The CDR3 protein is CASRDGEIMSTEAFF. CDR3 coding DNA: TGTGCCAGCAGAGACGGGGAGATTATGAGCACTGAAGCTTTCTTT.

This clonotype has at least ten counts. The V call is TRBV12-3 or TRBV12-4, the J call TRBJ2-1; 7 nucleotides align to TRBD1. CDR3 length: 15 amino acids. The J segment lost 4 bases and the V segment lost 6 bases, leaving 9 bases of the junction unmatched. CDR3 DNA: TGTGCCAGCAGCCCGGGACAGCCTAGTTACAATGAGCAGTTCTTC. This translates into CASSPGQPSYNEQFF.

This clonotype has more than one count but fewer than ten. The chain has TRBV18 and TRBJ1-1, with a possible D match to TRBD1 (6 bases). Germline assignment: CDR1 KGHSH and CDR2 LQKENI. This CDR3 comprises 14 residues. Trimming took 3 bases from V and 1 from J, leaving 9 bases between them. The CDR3 is CASSPVRGNTEAFF. The CDR3 DNA reads as TGTGCCAGCTCACCTGTCAGGGGGAACACTGAAGCTTTCTTT. Full variable domain (remainder filled in from reference TRBV18 and TRBJ1-1): NAGVMQNPRHLVRRRGQEARLRCSPMKGHSHVYWYRQLPEEGLKFMVYLQKENIIDESGMPKERFSAEFPKEGPSILRIQQVVRGDSAAYFCASSPVRGNTEAFFGQGTRLTVV.

This clonotype has ten or more counts. The chain combines TRBV15 with TRBJ2-5; the D gene is possibly TRBD2 (6 bases). Germline lookup yields CDR1 LNHNV and CDR2 YYDKDF (reference sequence). Between the trimmed V and J ends, which lost 2 bases and 3 bases, there was a span of 10 bases. The CDR3 is 14 amino acids. CDR3 region: CATSRHGGEETQYF. The CDR3 coding sequence is TGTGCCACCAGCAGACACGGAGGGGAAGAGACCCAGTACTTC.

This clonotype was seen repeatedly, ten times or more. The V and J genes are TRBV20-1 and TRBJ2-1; tentatively, D is TRBD2 (7 bases). The germline V gene has CDR1 DFQATT and CDR2 SNEGSKA (reference sequence). CDR3 length: 15 residues. V shed 6 bases and J shed 0 bases, with 15 bases lying between them. DNA for the CDR3: TGCAGTGCCAATGGGGGGGCGAGCTCCTACAATGAGCAGTTCTTC. Amino acid sequence: CSANGGASSYNEQFF.

This clonotype was seen repeatedly, ten times or more. The junction departs from the called germline gene at one end, perhaps through a read error. J is TRBJ2-1 and V is TRBV5-1; TRBD2 matches 13 bases. The CDR3 runs 15 residues. In germline, CDR1 is SGHRS, CDR2 YFSETQ. CDR3 sequence: CASSPGLAGNNEQFF. CDR3 coding DNA: TGTGCCAGCAGCCCGGGACTAGCGGGGAACAATGAGCAGTTCTTC.

The chain recombines TRBV5-1 with TRBJ2-2; no firm D call. V was pared by 2 bases and J by 6 bases, with 17 bases between. The V gene's germline CDR1 is SGHRS and CDR2 YFSETQ. The CDR3 has 16 amino acids. DNA for the CDR3: TGCGCCAGCAGCTTCTCCCTGGGTCCGACTTCCGGGGAGCTGTTTTTT. Residues: CASSFSLGPTSGELFF.

Many counts were recorded for this clonotype. The chain recombines TRBV28 with TRBJ1-1; D is undetermined. The length of the CDR3 is 15 residues. V gave up 3 bases and J gave up 0 bases, with 11 bases separating them. Germline lookup yields CDR1 MDHEN and CDR2 SYDVKM. CDR3 nucleotide sequence: TGTGCCAGCAGTTTGACAACCAGCATGAACACTGAAGCTTTCTTT. It codes for CASSLTTSMNTEAFF.

Here the CDR3 reads CASSLPSVGMNTEAFF. The CDR3 bases are TGTGCCAGCAGCTTGCCCTCAGTGGGGATGAACACTGAAGCTTTCTTT. The chain recombines TRBV5-4 with TRBJ1-1; D call uncertain. The germline V and J ends were trimmed by 1 base and 0 bases, with 13 bases remaining between them. Germline CDR1 is SGHNT and CDR2 is YYREEE (reference sequence). The CDR3 loop spans 16 amino acids.

This clonotype was recorded a few times. The genes are TRBV30 and TRBJ1-3; D remains ambiguous. The CDR3 spans 11 residues. Germline values: CDR1 GTSNPN, CDR2 SVGIG (reference sequence). V lost 4 bases and J lost 4, with 5 bases in between. The CDR3 here is CAWTLGNTIYF. CDR3 nucleotides: TGTGCCTGGACATTGGGAAACACCATATATTTT.

This chain links TRBV20-1 with TRBJ1-5; no definite D call. The V gene's germline CDR1 is DFQATT and CDR2 SNEGSKA (reference sequence). Trimming removed 6 bases from V and 2 bases from J, with 14 bases in between. The CDR3 extends over 14 amino acids. CDR3 protein: CSAVEGLGNQPQHF. The CDR3 nucleotides read TGCAGTGCGGTAGAAGGGTTGGGCAATCAGCCCCAGCATTTT.

This clonotype was observed a handful of times. This chain uses TRBV30 with TRBJ1-5; no reliable D call. The CDR3 is made up of 13 amino acids. The germline CDR1 and CDR2 sequences are GTSNPN and SVGIG (reference sequence). V lost 2 bases and J 3 bases, leaving 8 bases between the germline ends. CDR3: CAWSQANNQPQHF. The CDR3 DNA reads TGTGCCTGGAGTCAGGCTAACAATCAGCCCCAGCATTTT.

This clonotype was detected only a few times. The rearrangement uses TRBV5-6 and TRBJ2-6; TRBD1 matches 8 bases. Germline CDR1 SGHDT, CDR2 YYEEEE. V lost 6 bases and J lost 0; bases outside the gene matches: 5. This CDR3 contains 16 residues. The CDR3 DNA reads TGTGCCAGCACCGGGACAGGCCTCTCTGGGGCCAACGTCCTGACTTTC. It codes for CASTGTGLSGANVLTF.

This clonotype was counted many times. The chain joins TRBV30 to TRBJ1-2; D unclear. V was shortened by 0 bases and J by 4 bases, with 9 bases between the two germline ends. This CDR3 spans 13 amino acids. From germline, CDR1 is GTSNPN and CDR2 SVGIG (reference sequence). The CDR3 DNA follows: TGTGCCTGGAGTGTTCTACACGCCTATGGCTACACCTTC. Its translation is CAWSVLHAYGYTF.

In its sample, this clonotype was seen a few times. This chain links TRBV30 with TRBJ2-2; D not certain. The germline gives CDR1 GTSNPN, CDR2 SVGIG (reference sequence). Trimming shortened V by 2 bases and J by 5 bases, and 9 bases separated the two germline ends. This CDR3 contains 13 residues. CDR3 nucleotide sequence: TGTGCCTGGAGTACTTACAAGACCGGGGAGCTGTTTTTT. Amino acids: CAWSTYKTGELFF.

DNA for the CDR3: TGTGCCAGCACCCAGCGGGGCAGAACGGAGGGCTACACCTTC. This codes for CASTQRGRTEGYTF. The chain uses TRBV6-1 and TRBJ1-2; possible D gene TRBD1, 5 bases. Germline lookup yields CDR1 MNHNS and CDR2 SASEGT. The V end lost 7 bases, the J end lost 8 bases, and 20 bases lay between the germline ends. CDR3 length: 14 amino acids.

In this sample, this clonotype turned up a few times. The chain uses TRBV12-3 or TRBV12-4 and TRBJ1-2; TRBD1 matches 7 bases. The V and J ends lost 10 bases and 7 bases, in that order; junction bases with no gene match: 9. This CDR3 has 12 residues. The CDR3 here is CATKRGLLGYTF. For the CDR3, the DNA is TGTGCCACCAAGAGGGGGCTGCTTGGCTACACCTTC.

This clonotype was detected only a few times. The V and J genes are TRBV7-9 and TRBJ2-3; a possible D gene is TRBD1 (6 bases). Germline assignment: CDR1 SEHNR and CDR2 FQNEAQ (reference sequence). Trimming left V 8 bases short and J 5 bases short, with 20 bases between. CDR3 length: 15 residues. The CDR3 DNA is TGTGCCAGCGGCTCCGTCTGGGGGCTTGGAGATACGCAGTATTTT. This codes for CASGSVWGLGDTQYF.

This chain joins TRBV3-1 and TRBJ1-4; D is possibly TRBD1 (6 bases). CDR3 length equals 15 residues. V lost 0 bases, J lost 6 bases, and 11 bases lay in between. CDR1 and CDR2 from the germline V gene are LGHDT and YNNKEL (reference sequence). The CDR3 protein is CASSQDPRTDEKLFF. The CDR3, as DNA: TGTGCCAGCAGCCAAGACCCCCGGACAGATGAAAAACTGTTTTTT.

In its sample, this clonotype was seen many times. The chain has TRBV2 and TRBJ1-2; D possibly corresponds to TRBD1 (6 bases). The CDR3 is 15 residues long. V was clipped by 6 bases and J by 3 bases, with 17 bases between them. CDR1 is SNHLY, CDR2 FYNNEI, per germline. CDR3 residues: CASRSTGRAYYGYTF. In DNA form, the CDR3 reads TGTGCCAGCAGGTCAACAGGGCGCGCCTACTATGGCTACACCTTC.

This clonotype was seen a handful of times. The J gene is TRBJ2-5, the V gene TRBV20-1; 13 bases are a match to TRBD2. With 5 bases clipped from V and 7 bases from J, the junction kept 4 bases outside the gene matches. This CDR3 is 13 amino acids long. In germline, CDR1 is DFQATT, CDR2 SNEGSKA (reference sequence). The CDR3 loop is CSAPGLAGMTQYF. CDR3 in DNA: TGCAGTGCTCCGGGACTAGCGGGAATGACCCAGTACTTC.

The chain joins TRBV2 to TRBJ1-1, with 11 bases identical to TRBD1. The CDR3 runs 15 residues. CDR1 and CDR2 from the germline V gene are SNHLY and FYNNEI. Germline trimming cut 4 bases from V and 1 base from J; bases unmatched to any gene: 2. The CDR3 DNA reads as TGTGCCAGCAGTGCAGGACAGGGGGCGAACACTGAAGCTTTCTTT. This encodes CASSAGQGANTEAFF.

V usage is TRBV7-9 and J usage is TRBJ1-2; D gene ambiguous. CDR3 length equals 13 residues. V gave up 5 bases and J gave up 4 bases, with 11 bases separating them. The germline V gene encodes CDR1 SEHNR and CDR2 FQNEAQ (reference sequence). This CDR3 is CASSPPISYGYTF. In DNA form, the CDR3 reads TGTGCCAGCAGCCCACCTATCAGCTATGGCTACACCTTC. The whole variable domain, remainder taken from reference TRBV7-9 and TRBJ1-2, is DTGVSQNPRHKITKRGQNVTFRCDPISEHNRLYWYRQTLGQGPEFLTYFQNEAQLEKSRLLSDRFSAERPKGSFSTLEIQRTEQGDSAMYLCASSPPISYGYTFGSGTRLTVV.

In this sample, this clonotype turned up many times. The V and J genes are TRBV7-2 and TRBJ2-5; TRBD2 matches 7 bases. J lost 5 bases, V lost 0 bases, and 6 bases had no gene match. This CDR3 has 15 residues. Germline V gene data show CDR1 as SGHTA and CDR2 as FQGNSA. The CDR3 reads CASSLALGGWETQYF. DNA of the CDR3: TGTGCCAGCAGCTTAGCGCTGGGGGGGTGGGAGACCCAGTACTTC.

Points on this clonotype: A much larger clonotype is one base distant, so this may be a read error. CDR3 in DNA: TGTACCAGCAGTCCCGGCCGACTAGCGGGAAGCCTGGGGACCCAGTACTTC. It yields the protein CTSSPGRLAGSLGTQYF. The chain uses TRBV28 and TRBJ2-5, with 11 bases lining up with TRBD2. The CDR3 has 17 amino acids. Germline values: CDR1 MDHEN, CDR2 SYDVKM.

The J gene is TRBJ1-5, the V gene TRBV27; D uncertain. The CDR3 runs to 15 residues. Germline V gene lookup returns CDR1 MNHEY and CDR2 SMNVEV (reference sequence). Trimming left V 5 bases short and J 0 bases short, with 11 bases between. In DNA form, the CDR3 reads TGTGCCAGCAGTCCCGGACTATTTAGCAATCAGCCCCAGCATTTT. This encodes CASSPGLFSNQPQHF.

This clonotype has just a few counts. DNA of the CDR3: TGCAGTGCTAGGGGGACAGACGAAGCTTTCTTT. Its protein product is CSARGTDEAFF. This rearrangement joins TRBV20-1 to TRBJ1-1; TRBD1 aligns across 7 bases. This CDR3 has 11 amino acids. Germline CDR1 and CDR2: DFQATT and SNEGSKA (reference sequence). V gave up 3 bases and J gave up 8 bases; unmatched junction bases: 3.

The J gene is TRBJ2-3, the V gene TRBV18; no reliable D call. CDR1 and CDR2 (germline): KGHSH, LQKENI. V was trimmed by 2 bases and J by 4 bases, leaving 16 bases between them. The CDR3 consists of 16 residues. CDR3 in DNA: TGTGCCAGCTCACCAAGTCCCTCACCTTCTGCAGATACGCAGTATTTT. The encoded protein is CASSPSPSPSADTQYF.